This T cell receptor (beta chain) comes out of a study of cytomegalovirus exposure and HLA in healthy donors (dated by TCRdb to about 2017). In terms of the full investigation: An earlier analysis of 587 of the donors reported 276 Gb of sequence data and 90 million to 120 million unique TCR beta sequences obtained from around 180 million T cells. Among about 400 genotyped donors of the cohort, an average of approximately 220,000 unique TCR beta nucleotide sequences was sequenced per donor, of which roughly 17% were non-productive. To study patterns of TCR occurrence, a later analysis re-analyzed previously published TCR beta repertoires from 600 to 750 donors and added high-resolution HLA genotyping. Four or five DR-DQ haplotypes were treated as single units for association and clustering because of strong linkage in the cohort. Along with the approximately 620-subject first cohort, a separate validation cohort of over a hundred different subjects was used. The study was designed to test whether signatures of past pathogen exposure could be identified by cataloging public T cell receptors. In an earlier analysis of over 550 of the donors, high-throughput TCR beta sequencing was used to judge whether each TCR beta V gene segment behaved as functional or pseudogenic. Every discovery cohort repertoire had been produced on one sequencing platform. Typing coverage differed by locus: A, B, C, DRB1 and DQB1 were typed in about 629-640 donors, DQA1 in around 500, DPA1 in approximately 610, and DPB1 in 472. The genetic ancestry cluster associated with self-reported Caucasian donors included around four fifths of the 398 genotyped donors. Rather than drawing on any new phenotypic data, the later analysis identified candidate immune exposures from TCR beta sequences and the way those sequences occurred across donors. Donor age, sex, ethnicity and CMV serostatus were compiled together with the repertoire data. The T cell repertoires of around 670 subjects were profiled by immunosequencing and related to cytomegalovirus serostatus. The study combined high-throughput TCR immunosequencing, statistical association of individual TCRs with disease status, and machine learning to predict cytomegalovirus infection status. Both class I and class II loci were covered by HLA typing, at four-digit resolution. A later genetic analysis used genome-wide SNP genotypes for about 55% of the 666 donors, treating that subset as a discovery cohort. An early release covering roughly 580 HLA-typed donors comprised about 290 gigabases of sequencing data and approximately 80 million unique TCR sequences. The research as a whole found: Because some donors lacked HLA typing at each locus, the association tests relied only on the typed subset. The only immune exposure information available for the cohort was CMV serostatus. In a later analysis, most CMV-associated TCR beta chains were found to appear HLA-restricted, with HLA associations seemingly driven largely by CMV exposure. In a later analysis, TCR association rates were found to vary across HLA loci, with the most associated TCRs seen for DRB1 alleles and the fewest for HLA-C alleles. When HLA alleles, especially DR and DQ, strongly co-occurred, attributing TCR associations to individual alleles was difficult. Roughly uniform sequencing depth across donors was assumed in presence/absence analyses, although this assumption may not hold. An earlier analysis of 450 to 750 of the donors showed that most TCR beta V segments appeared in productive rearrangements either about 87% or about 30% of the time, which broadly matched IMGT annotations. It was suggested by the authors that the approach could potentially be generalized to other disease states and immunological phenotypes. In vitro tests confirmed that a few of the cytomegalovirus-associated TCR beta chains recognize cytomegalovirus antigens. Correlated functional status among segregating V segments might be attributable to linkage disequilibrium, but an unknown experimental factor could not be ruled out. Because the 87-base-pair reads could not distinguish some IMGT-functional V segments, including TRBV6-2 and TRBV6-3, those segments were excluded. A later analysis found that HLA-associated TCR beta chains were more clonally expanded and had lower generation probabilities than equally common non-associated chains. In a later analysis, 15,000 to 20,000 TCR beta sequences were associated with specific HLA alleles at a false discovery rate of 0.05. A further reported finding was that TCR beta sequences accurately predicted the HLA-A and HLA-B alleles for most subjects in the first cohort. In a later genetic analysis, fewer N-insertions in productive TCRs were reported among donors in an Asian-associated ancestry cluster than the roughly 700-donor mean. While some public TCRs were present in many individuals, most TCR sequences turned up only very rarely across donors. V-gene and J-gene trimming of TCR beta chains was associated with a missense DCLRE1C variant in a later genetic analysis, and the association was replicated in an independent cohort. The study listed approximately 150 TCR beta chains as associated with cytomegalovirus. According to a later analysis, parvovirus B19, influenza, CMV and Epstein-Barr virus appeared linked to several top co-occurrence clusters. Only TCR beta chains were sequenced in this cohort, and the absence of alpha or paired-chain data limited detectable features. A cluster of highly shared sequence variants was judged likely to represent a technical artifact of the sequencing pipeline. Because counts were too low, roughly 17 rarely observed V segments, including chromosome 9 orphons, were left out of the earlier analysis of 500 to 750 of the donors. Cytomegalovirus status was reported to be diagnosed by the classifier with high specificity and sensitivity in both the original and validation cohorts.

Measured from the cysteine to the phenylalanine, the CDR3 is 14 residues long. Only the CDR3 DNA is retained, 42 bases long and in frame from the first base. From the germline V gene, CDR1 is LGHNA and CDR2 is YSLEER. The junction carries 10 bases between V and J, which are trimmed by 0 bases and 5 bases respectively. The cohort consisted of 666 healthy bone marrow donors. Cohort members were all nominally healthy when sampled, although unrecorded immune exposures were likely present. The donor was CMV seropositive and was included in the group of 250 to 350 seropositive cohort members. Each donor provided a peripheral blood sample, and peripheral blood mononuclear cells were used for TCR beta sequencing. The Qiagen DNeasy Blood Extraction Kit was used to extract genomic DNA from the blood cell samples. To prepare the library, the immunoSEQ multiplex PCR assay was applied. The multiplex PCR relied on a mix of 60 forward primers for TCR Vbeta segments and 13 reverse primers for TCR Jbeta segments. A multiplex PCR assay on genomic DNA amplified the CDR3 region of rearranged TCR beta genes. The amplified TCR beta libraries were sequenced on the Illumina HiSeq System as 87-base-pair reads. Per the authors' processing: In a later analysis, some 80 million unique TCR beta chains were counted across the roughly 610 repertoires, and roughly 11 million of these chains were shared by at least two donors. To remove PCR and sequencing errors, raw reads were error-corrected and collapsed into unique sequences using a nearest-neighbor algorithm that merged closely related sequences. To assign V, D and J gene segments, CDR3 sequences were aligned to IMGT reference sequences. For a sequence to be retained, a match of at least six nucleotides was required to both a V gene segment and a J gene segment. A rearrangement counted as productive if the CDR3 had no stop codons and remained in frame with V and J, and every other rearrangement counted as non-productive. Following IMGT convention, CDR3 was defined as the stretch from the second conserved V-encoded cysteine up to the conserved J-encoded phenylalanine. The earlier analysis of 587 of the donors excluded sequences that lacked an unambiguous match to a single V gene segment. In an earlier analysis of roughly 500 of the donors, V segments were called functional above 56.7% productive rearrangements and were called segregating when the between-donor standard deviation exceeded 5%. A statistical classification framework was built for diagnosing cytomegalovirus status from the catalog of TCR beta chain sequences. A later analysis assigned V and J genes by comparing TCR nucleotide sequences with IMGT/GENE-DB human TR gene sequences. A later analysis assigned CDR3 sequences and most-parsimonious VDJ recombination scenarios with the TCRdist pipeline. In a later analysis, each TCR beta chain was defined by its CDR3 amino acid sequence together with its V-gene family, and reads without a unique V-gene family were excluded. To address suspected cross-contamination and a sequencing artifact, a later analysis removed 592 highly shared, low-generation-probability nucleotide sequences. A later analysis calculated a clonal expansion index for each public chain from normalized within-repertoire ranks of inferred template counts. In a later analysis, generation probabilities were computed with a VDJ recombination model fitted to out-of-frame rearrangements, and the resulting probabilities were checked against IGoR. In a later analysis, hypergeometric tests were used to score TCR-TCR, TCR-HLA and TCR-CMV co-occurrence, with a repertoire-size bias correction applied to TCR pairs. False discovery rates were estimated in a later analysis by permuting HLA or CMV assignments 20 times. In a later analysis, co-occurring TCRs were grouped using DBSCAN, and TCRdist sequence similarity was added for clustering within HLA-allele-positive subsets. Repertoires with fewer than 30,000 or more than 120,000 public chains, plus five repertoires with anomalous nucleotide sharing, were excluded from co-occurrence clustering. TCRdb's version of the immuneACCESS table is confined to in-frame rearrangements and falls short of the full clone set. An unresolved V gene accounts for under half of the shortfall where checked; the remainder is of unknown origin. That table is the source of V, J and clone size, and D and trimming were worked out from the DNA. The sample table shows about 110,000 clones, and approximately 79% are seen once. The ten largest clones capture 14% of the sample.

With regard to this clone: Which antigen it targets is not known. No qualities accompany the bases; no much larger clone lies one base away.

Sequencing was performed on PBMCs. The origin of this receptor is a woman in her thirties or forties in good health and CMV-seropositive. Recombination joined TRBV4-3 with TRBJ2-5, with a tentative D gene TRBD1 over 5 matching bases. The DNA sequence is as follows: TGCGCCAGCAGCCAAGATCTCAGGGTGGAGACCCAGTACTTC. This encodes CASSQDLRVETQYF.